This entry lists 23 T cell receptor beta chains sequenced from one sample in a study of shared T cell receptors in the human thymus. Produced via immunoSEQ multiplex PCR; TCRdb's table is partial and in-frame only. The sample records hundreds of thousands of clones, 80% to 90% being singletons. This same sample was also taken into another study, of human thymus T cells.

The sequenced sample was thymocytes. All receptors derive from a boy under two years old with a congenital heart defect.

A few counts support this clone. The chain employs TRBV6-1 and TRBJ1-6, with 7 bases aligning to TRBD1. CDR1 is MNHNS and CDR2 is SASEGT in the germline V gene. This CDR3 contains 14 residues. Unmatched junction bases numbered 8, after V lost 7 bases and J lost 8 bases. In DNA form, the CDR3 reads TGTGCCAGCACCCTACAGGGGTTAGATTCACCCCTCCACTTT. This sequence encodes CASTLQGLDSPLHF.

The chain joins TRBV7-9 to TRBJ2-1; a weak D match, TRBD2 (5 bases). This CDR3 spans 14 amino acids. Germline loops: CDR1 SEHNR, CDR2 FQNEAQ (reference sequence). Trimming left V 1 base short and J 5 bases short, with 9 bases between. The CDR3 reads CASSLVGANNEQFF. As DNA, the CDR3 is TGTGCCAGCAGCTTAGTGGGAGCGAACAATGAGCAGTTCTTC.

To note about this clone: The sample has other DNA sequences that encode this CDR3 too. This sequence joins TRBV5-6 and TRBJ1-1; a possible D gene is TRBD1 (5 bases). CDR3 length: 14 amino acids. The V gene's germline CDR1 is SGHDT and CDR2 YYEEEE. The V and J ends lost 2 bases and 0 bases respectively, with 8 bases between them. CDR3 DNA sequence: TGTGCCAGCAGCTTCCAGGGTTTGAACACTGAAGCTTTCTTT. Protein: CASSFQGLNTEAFF. The full variable domain, with the rest looked up from reference TRBV5-6 and TRBJ1-1, is DAGVTQSPTHLIKTRGQQVTLRCSPKSGHDTVSWYQQALGQGPQFIFQYYEEEERQRGNFPDRFSGHQFPNYSSELNVNALLLGDSALYLCASSFQGLNTEAFFGQGTRLTVV.

The chain is built from TRBV11-2 and TRBJ2-7, with D possibly being TRBD1 (5 bases). The CDR3 is 15 residues long. Deletions cut 5 bases from V and 1 base from J, with 15 bases between. The germline CDR1 and CDR2 sequences are SGHAT and FQNNGV. The CDR3 DNA reads TGTGCCAGCAGCCCGTGGACAAGGAAGTCCTACGAGCAGTACTTC. As protein: CASSPWTRKSYEQYF.

The chain carries TRBV5-6 and TRBJ1-3; weak D call: TRBD1 (5 bases). Between the trimmed V and J ends, which lost 0 bases and 0 bases, there was a span of 16 bases. Per the germline V gene, CDR1 is SGHDT and CDR2 is YYEEEE. The CDR3 is 18 amino acids. The CDR3 region is CASSLVGVESHSGNTIYF. The CDR3 bases are TGTGCCAGCAGCTTGGTAGGGGTCGAGTCCCACTCTGGAAACACCATATATTTT.

CDR3 protein: CASSPTGGKDTEAFF. The CDR3 bases are TGTGCCAGTAGTCCTACAGGAGGGAAAGACACTGAAGCTTTCTTT. This chain links TRBV19 with TRBJ1-1; perhaps TRBD1 as D (5 bases). The CDR3 runs 15 residues. Germline-derived CDR1 and CDR2 are LNHDA and SQIVND (reference sequence). V was clipped by 5 bases and J by 3 bases, with 16 bases between them.

The rearrangement links TRBV25-1 to TRBJ2-2, with TRBD1 matching 8 bases. The germline gives CDR1 MGHDK, CDR2 SYGVNS. J was trimmed by 6 bases and V by 4 bases; bases with no gene match: 13. The CDR3 is 17 amino acids. The chain's CDR3 is CASSARDRTTGAGELFF. The CDR3 nucleotides are TGTGCCAGCAGTGCCCGGGACAGGACTACTGGGGCCGGGGAGCTGTTTTTT.

This chain links TRBV4-3 with TRBJ1-1; D gene ambiguous. V lost 0 bases and J lost 1, with 12 bases in between. Germline V lookup: CDR1 LGHNA, CDR2 YSLEER. This CDR3 comprises 16 residues. The CDR3 reads CASSQETSRSNTEAFF. CDR3 sequence (DNA): TGCGCCAGCAGCCAAGAAACGAGCCGATCGAACACTGAAGCTTTCTTT.

The chain couples TRBV28 to TRBJ2-7; D call uncertain. The CDR3 contains 12 residues. V dropped 2 bases and J dropped 6 bases, with 8 bases sitting between them. The germline CDR1 and CDR2 sequences are MDHEN and SYDVKM. The CDR3 nucleotides are TGTGCCAGCAGTTTACGGGTCAGCGAGCAGTACTTC. The encoded protein is CASSLRVSEQYF.

This sequence joins TRBV2 and TRBJ1-2; D may be TRBD1 (6 bases). Trimming took off 5 bases at V and 3 bases at J, with 13 bases between the two ends. This CDR3 comprises 14 residues. The V gene's germline CDR1 is SNHLY and CDR2 FYNNEI. CDR3 nucleotides: TGTGCCAGCAGTTCAGGGGCCCGTCACTATGGCTACACCTTC. Its translation: CASSSGARHYGYTF. Supplemented by reference TRBV2 and TRBJ1-2, the full variable domain reads EPEVTQTPSHQVTQMGQEVILRCVPISNHLYFYWYRQILGQKVEFLVSFYNNEISEKSEIFDDQFSVERPDGSNFTLKIRSTKLEDSAMYFCASSSGARHYGYTFGSGTRLTVV.

The chain recombines TRBV6-5 with TRBJ1-1; D may be TRBD1 (6 bases). Germline V gene lookup returns CDR1 MNHEY and CDR2 SVGAGI. The V gene lost 10 bases and the J gene lost 1 base, with 13 bases spanning the gap. CDR3 length: 13 amino acids. CDR3 bases: TGTGCCACCTCCCCGACAGGGAACACTGAAGCTTTCTTT. Translated: CATSPTGNTEAFF.

The chain is built from TRBV7-9 and TRBJ2-1; D is undetermined. Germline CDR1 reads SEHNR; CDR2 reads FQNEAQ (reference sequence). The CDR3 contains 9 residues. CDR3 amino acids: CATRIEQFF. In DNA form, the CDR3 reads TGTGCTACGCGAATTGAGCAGTTCTTC.

J is TRBJ2-7 and V is TRBV7-2; 10 bases agree with TRBD2. Germline CDR1 and CDR2: SGHTA and FQGNSA. The CDR3 contains 16 residues. Trimming took 0 bases from V and 2 from J; bases not matched to a gene: 4. CDR3 sequence (DNA): TGTGCCAGCAGCTTAGCACTAGCGGGGACCACCTACGAGCAGTACTTC. Amino acid sequence: CASSLALAGTTYEQYF. Full variable domain (missing parts from reference TRBV7-2 and TRBJ2-7): GAGVSQSPSNKVTEKGKDVELRCDPISGHTALYWYRQSLGQGLEFLIYFQGNSAPDKSGLPSDRFSAERTGGSVSTLTIQRTQQEDSAVYLCASSLALAGTTYEQYFGPGTRLTVT.

The chain joins TRBV5-1 to TRBJ2-3; TRBD1 matches 9 bases. Germline assignment: CDR1 SGHRS and CDR2 YFSETQ. This CDR3 has 15 amino acids. J gave up 7 bases and V 4 bases, and 10 bases lay outside the gene matches. The CDR3 spells CASSEGQGRRNTQYF. CDR3 in DNA: TGCGCCAGCAGCGAGGGACAGGGTCGAAGGAATACGCAGTATTTT.

V usage is TRBV5-1 and J usage is TRBJ1-6; TRBD1 aligns across 7 bases. The germline CDR1 and CDR2 sequences are SGHRS and YFSETQ. CDR3 length: 16 amino acids. Trimming at V came to 4 bases and at J to 8 bases, leaving 12 bases not matched to a gene. The CDR3 DNA reads as TGCGCCAGCAGCCCCTCCGACAGGGTTGGGGATTCACCCCTCCACTTT. Protein product: CASSPSDRVGDSPLHF.

The rearrangement joins TRBV29-1 to TRBJ2-3; TRBD2 agrees at 12 bases. The J segment lost 4 bases and the V segment lost 6 bases, leaving 8 bases of the junction unmatched. In germline, CDR1 is SQVTM, CDR2 ANQGSEA. The CDR3 is made up of 15 amino acids. CDR3 in amino acids: CSVTLAGGSPDTQYF. As DNA, the CDR3 is TGCAGCGTCACACTAGCGGGAGGCTCCCCAGATACGCAGTATTTT.

The rearrangement uses TRBV5-6 and TRBJ2-1, with 10 bases lining up with TRBD2. The germline gives CDR1 SGHDT, CDR2 YYEEEE. Trimming removed 5 bases from V and 4 bases from J; junction bases left unmatched: 9. CDR3 length equals 16 residues. Here the CDR3 DNA reads TGTGCCAGCAGAAAAAAGCGGGAGGGGATATACAATGAGCAGTTCTTC. This encodes CASRKKREGIYNEQFF.

This chain connects TRBV7-2 to TRBJ2-7; 13 bases are a match to TRBD2. Germline CDR1 reads SGHTA; CDR2 reads FQGNSA. The CDR3 extends over 16 amino acids. The V segment lost 5 bases and the J segment 5 bases; nucleotides outside the gene matches: 9. In DNA, the CDR3 is TGTGCCAGCAGCCCTGAACTAGCGGGAGGGCCTCACGAGCAGTACTTC. Protein sequence: CASSPELAGGPHEQYF.

This chain uses TRBV28 with TRBJ1-1, with a tentative D call TRBD1 (6 bases). Between the trimmed V and J ends, which lost 5 bases and 9 bases, there was a span of 13 bases. The CDR3 is 12 residues long. Looked up from germline, CDR1 is MDHEN and CDR2 is SYDVKM. CDR3: CASSPTQGQAFF. CDR3 sequence (DNA): TGTGCCAGCAGTCCCACACAGGGTCAAGCTTTCTTT.

The chain employs TRBV4-1 and TRBJ2-5; maybe TRBD2 (6 bases). V was cut by 1 base and J by 2 bases, with 11 bases left in between. Germline CDR1 is MGHRA and CDR2 is YSYEKL. The CDR3 has 15 amino acids. The CDR3 DNA is TGCGCCAGCAGCCAAGGGGACTCAAGGCAAGAGACCCAGTACTTC. Its protein is CASSQGDSRQETQYF.

This CDR3 is CASSSRQGALRYGYTF. CDR3 nucleotide sequence: TGTGCCAGCAGTTCAAGACAGGGGGCCCTTAGGTATGGCTACACCTTC. J is TRBJ1-2 and V is TRBV27; TRBD1 matches at 10 bases. The V segment lost 4 bases and the J segment 5 bases; nucleotides outside the gene matches: 10. Germline assignment: CDR1 MNHEY and CDR2 SMNVEV (reference sequence). This CDR3 has 16 residues.

This CDR3 is CASSLASGGSYEQYF. CDR3 DNA: TGCGCCAGCAGCCTCGCGTCGGGGGGGTCCTACGAGCAGTACTTC. This chain joins TRBV4-1 and TRBJ2-7, with TRBD2 identical over 8 bases. This CDR3 has 15 residues. The trim removed 4 bases at V and 1 base at J, leaving 6 bases unmatched. Per the germline V gene, CDR1 is MGHRA and CDR2 is YSYEKL.

This chain connects TRBV7-9 to TRBJ1-1; D gene unclear. The CDR3 consists of 14 residues. CDR1 SEHNR and CDR2 FQNEAQ come from the germline V gene (reference sequence). Trimming left V 1 base short and J 3 bases short, with 9 bases between. CDR3 amino acids: CASSLGRPYTEAFF. In DNA, the CDR3 is TGTGCCAGCAGCTTAGGCAGGCCCTACACTGAAGCTTTCTTT.